This passage covers 18 T cell receptor beta chains from one sample sequenced in a study of blood T cells in healthy people across ages (dated by TCRdb to between 2015 and 2016). The library was built by means of 5' RACE. Instrument on record: Illumina HiSeq 2500. A second PCR of roughly 7 to 12 cycles was run with a J-beta primer mix and a sample-barcoded 5' primer. TCRdb's own reprocessing of the public reads used fastp at Q25 and MiXCR and kept productive beta chains. Merged by CDR3 protein, the rows form single entries marked with the most common genes and DNA. This sample holds about 940,000 distinct CDR3 sequences; around 46% were observed only once. The ten most abundant clones make up over 10% of the sample. Sequenced material: blood. Receptors originate from a man aged 25 to 40 in good health.

This clonotype was picked up many times. This chain's CDR3 is CASSLVEGPNHNEQFF. The DNA for the CDR3 is TGTGCCAGCAGCTTGGTGGAGGGGCCCAACCACAATGAGCAGTTCTTC. The chain employs TRBV11-3 and TRBJ2-1, with D tentatively TRBD2 (6 bases). V was clipped by 3 bases and J by 5 bases, with 17 bases between them. Germline assignment: CDR1 SGHNT and CDR2 YENEEA. The CDR3 contains 16 residues.

The chain has TRBV5-6 and TRBJ2-4, with a tentative D call TRBD2 (5 bases). The tail of the sequence fits TRBJ2-7 better, so the J call may be wrong. Germline CDR1 SGHDT, CDR2 YYEEEE. This CDR3 has 17 residues. The CDR3 spells CASSSLYSIGEGSEQYF. The CDR3 DNA is TGTGCCAGCAGCTCATTATATTCAATCGGCGAGGGAAGCGAGCAGTACTTC.

This clonotype has more than one count but fewer than ten. The chain employs TRBV13 and TRBJ2-5; tentative D call: TRBD2 (5 bases). The CDR3 is made up of 15 amino acids. Germline V gene data show CDR1 as PRHDT and CDR2 as FYEKMQ (reference sequence). V was trimmed by 1 base and J by 5 bases, leaving 14 bases between them. The CDR3 here is CASSLVQPGGETQYF. CDR3 coding DNA: TGTGCCAGCAGCTTAGTACAGCCTGGCGGGGAGACCCAGTACTTC.

CDR3 DNA: TGTGCCTGGAGTACCCTCCGCGCTGAAGCTTTCTTT. This encodes CAWSTLRAEAFF. The chain carries TRBV30 and TRBJ1-1; D ambiguous. The CDR3 is made up of 12 amino acids. V shed 2 bases and J shed 6 bases, with 10 bases lying between them. The germline V gene has CDR1 GTSNPN and CDR2 SVGIG (reference sequence).

This clonotype was found a few times. The rearrangement links TRBV9 to TRBJ1-4; D is perhaps TRBD1 (6 bases). The V and J ends lost 1 base and 8 bases respectively, with 18 bases between them. Germline-derived CDR1 and CDR2 are SGDLS and YYNGEE. This CDR3 is built from 16 residues. The CDR3 spells CASSVHTGGVGEKLFF. The CDR3 DNA sequence: TGTGCCAGCAGCGTACATACGGGGGGCGTTGGGGAAAAACTGTTTTTT.

In this sample, this clonotype turned up a few times. V is TRBV9 and J is TRBJ2-7, with 8 bases that match TRBD1. This CDR3 has 15 residues. With 3 bases clipped from V and 3 bases from J, the junction kept 8 bases outside the gene matches. Germline assignment: CDR1 SGDLS and CDR2 YYNGEE. CDR3 loop: CASSAQADRGYEQYF. The CDR3 DNA sequence: TGTGCCAGCAGCGCTCAGGCAGACAGGGGCTACGAGCAGTACTTC.

This clonotype occurred a few times. J is TRBJ2-1 and V is TRBV9, with 11 positions matching TRBD2. CDR1 SGDLS and CDR2 YYNGEE come from the germline V gene. The length of the CDR3 is 15 residues. V lost 5 bases and J lost 3; bases outside the gene matches: 4. CDR3 nucleotide sequence: TGTGCCAGCAGTAGCGGGGGGGCCTTCTACAATGAGCAGTTCTTC. Translating it yields CASSSGGAFYNEQFF.

The V call is TRBV7-8, the J call TRBJ1-5; D not resolved. Germline-derived CDR1 and CDR2 are SGHVS and FQNEAQ. The CDR3 covers 14 residues. Trimming shortened V by 1 base and J by 5 bases, and 9 bases separated the two germline ends. The CDR3 sequence: CASSLVLLDQPQHF. DNA of the CDR3: TGTGCCAGCAGCTTAGTTCTACTGGATCAGCCCCAGCATTTT.

The rearrangement uses TRBV12-3 or TRBV12-4 and TRBJ1-1; no reliable D call. V lost 5 bases and J lost 2, with 9 bases in between. The CDR3 is 13 amino acids. DNA for the CDR3: TGTGCCAGCAGTAGATGGGAAAACACTGAAGCTTTCTTT. This sequence encodes CASSRWENTEAFF.

The chain recombines TRBV27 with TRBJ1-5; D gene unclear. The CDR3 has 15 amino acids. V dropped 0 bases and J dropped 12 bases, with 18 bases sitting between them. The germline V gene has CDR1 MNHEY and CDR2 SMNVEV (reference sequence). CDR3 loop: CASSLSSVAGAYQHF. DNA of the CDR3: TGTGCCAGCAGTTTATCGTCGGTGGCGGGAGCATACCAGCATTTT.

This clonotype was counted only a few times. V usage is TRBV28 and J usage is TRBJ2-1; 7 nucleotides align to TRBD1. The ends lost 6 bases at V and 5 bases at J; junction bases unmatched: 7. Germline-derived CDR1 and CDR2 are MDHEN and SYDVKM. This CDR3 contains 14 residues. The CDR3 sequence: CASSAGTENNEQFF. In nucleotides, the CDR3 is TGTGCCAGCAGCGCCGGGACAGAAAACAATGAGCAGTTCTTC.

Many counts were recorded for this clonotype. The chain joins TRBV3-1 to TRBJ2-1; 13 positions match TRBD2. The J segment lost 9 bases and the V segment lost 4 bases, leaving 12 bases of the junction unmatched. The CDR3 sequence is 17 residues long. CDR1 and CDR2 from the germline V gene are LGHDT and YNNKEL (reference sequence). CDR3 nucleotide sequence: TGTGCCAGCAGCCCGACTAGCGGGGGGCATTCAGGTCTTGAGCAGTTCTTC. Translated, it gives CASSPTSGGHSGLEQFF.

V usage is TRBV11-2 and J usage is TRBJ2-4, with TRBD2 matching 8 bases. Gene TRBJ2-5 matches the end of the DNA better, so the J call may be wrong. Germline V gene lookup returns CDR1 SGHAT and CDR2 FQNNGV. CDR3 length: 15 amino acids. The CDR3: CASSLGLVTQETQYF. The CDR3 DNA reads as TGTGCCAGCAGCTTGGGACTAGTGACTCAAGAGACCCAGTACTTC.

The sample holds many counts of this clonotype. The chain combines TRBV7-2 with TRBJ2-1; possible D gene TRBD2, 5 bases. Trimming removed 1 base from V and 2 bases from J, with 9 bases in between. This CDR3 comprises 15 residues. Germline values: CDR1 SGHTA, CDR2 FQGNSA. For the CDR3, the DNA is TGTGCCAGCAGCTTAGAAGCGGAGGCCTACAATGAGCAGTTCTTC. Residues: CASSLEAEAYNEQFF.

The chain recombines TRBV20-1 with TRBJ1-6; D not certain. Trimming cost V 3 bases and J 2 bases, with 8 bases left between them. Germline V gives CDR1 DFQATT, CDR2 SNEGSKA (reference sequence). This CDR3 spans 14 amino acids. The CDR3 here is CSASPQPYNSPLHF. The CDR3 DNA reads TGCAGTGCTAGCCCCCAGCCCTATAATTCACCCCTCCACTTT.

This clonotype was seen only a few times. The chain carries TRBV5-1 and TRBJ1-1; 12 positions agree with TRBD1. The CDR3 is 14 residues long. Germline V CDR1 and CDR2: SGHRS, YFSETQ. V shed 4 bases, J shed 6 bases, and the junction held 4 bases outside the gene matches. CDR3 coding DNA: TGCGCCAGCAGCATGGGACAGGGGGCCGCTGAAGCTTTCTTT. Protein: CASSMGQGAAEAFF.

This clonotype appeared a few times. This chain connects TRBV6-5 to TRBJ1-1; 7 bases fit TRBD1. CDR1 MNHEY and CDR2 SVGAGI come from the germline V gene. J was trimmed by 11 bases and V by 2 bases; bases with no gene match: 5. This CDR3 region has 12 residues. CDR3 DNA sequence: TGTGCCAGCAGTTACGCTGGGACAGTGGCTTTCTTT. Translating it yields CASSYAGTVAFF.

This sequence joins TRBV29-1 and TRBJ2-7, with D unresolved. Germline assignment: CDR1 SQVTM and CDR2 ANQGSEA. The CDR3 covers 12 residues. V was shortened by 7 bases and J by 1 base, with 11 bases between the two germline ends. This CDR3 reads CSAWTESYEQYF. DNA of the CDR3: TGCAGCGCTTGGACGGAGTCCTACGAGCAGTACTTC.